The sequence of this T cell receptor beta chain was determined in a study of technical replicates of blood from a few donors (dated by TCRdb to about 2017). Concerning this clone: Its antigen is currently not known. The input lacks base qualities; no much larger clone sits a single base away.

Its CDR3 holds 13 amino acids, cysteine through phenylalanine. The CDR3 DNA has 39 bases and is translated from base 1. Relative to germline, V is 1 base shorter and J is 12 bases shorter, with 13 bases between their ends. CDR1 SEHNR and CDR2 FQNEAQ are derived from the germline V gene (reference sequence). Preparation of the library involved the immunoSEQ multiplex PCR assay. The source is immuneACCESS, and TCRdb retained only in-frame sequences with V and J called. Part of the clones is not carried over; for the studies checked, unresolved V genes explain less than half of this, and the remainder is unexplained. The sample contains about 59,000 clones, about 94% of them found a single time. Under 5.5% of the sample is taken by the ten largest.

This receptor was taken from a human donor in good health. Some clones in this sample may be carry-over from other donors' samples. Input material: PBMCs. The rearrangement joined TRBV7-9 to TRBJ1-3; a tentative D call is TRBD1 (5 bases match). The sequenced DNA is TGTGCCAGCAGCTTAGAGTTTCGGGGGATCATATATTTT. Translated, this gives CASSLEFRGIIYF.